Sequencing of this T cell receptor (beta chain) was carried out in a study of early stage breast cancer tumors. Study context: Most invasive tumors, twelve of 16, were ER+/PR+/HER2-.

This CDR3 comprises 13 residues. CDR1 is MNHEY, CDR2 SVGAGI, per germline. Trimming at V came to 2 bases and at J to 5 bases, leaving 2 bases not matched to a gene. Concerning this clone: As yet, its antigen is unknown.

Each sample had two DNA replicates, 0.5 ug blood or around 1.5 ug tissue. Produced via immunoSEQ multiplex PCR; TCRdb's table is partial and in-frame only. The sample carries roughly 57,000 clones, 75% to 95% recorded once. General study findings and limits: In about 85% of the 16 patients, blood comparison separated tumor from normal breast.

The clonotype was recovered from a person aged 70 to 80 with breast cancer. This chain uses TRBV6-5 with TRBJ1-1; 7 nucleotides line up with TRBD1. The sample comprised blood. The CDR3 bases are TGTGCCAGCAGTTACCGACAGGGTACTGAAGCTTTCTTT. This translates into CASSYRQGTEAFF.